This T cell receptor (beta chain) was sequenced for a study of OX40 agonist ivuxolimab in advanced cancers. The CDR3 is 15 amino acids. Germline values: CDR1 SGHDT, CDR2 YYEEEE. Between the trimmed V and J ends, which lost 3 bases and 5 bases, there was a span of 16 bases. Sequencing was performed with immunoSEQ multiplex PCR; in TCRdb, only in-frame clones are kept and a portion is missing. The data hold around 99,000 clones, with 90% observed a single time. This TCR was recovered from an adult with an advanced solid tumor such as melanoma, head and neck, liver or kidney cancer. Sequenced here: CD4+ or CD8+ T cells sorted from blood, sampled in a trial of the OX40 agonist ivuxolimab. This chain links TRBV5-6 with TRBJ2-3, with D maybe TRBD1 (6 bases). The CDR3 here is CASSSPDSRLDTQYF. The CDR3 coding sequence is TGTGCCAGCAGCTCACCGGACAGCCGTTTAGATACGCAGTATTTT.